The 7 T cell receptor beta chains listed next were all sequenced from one sample in a study of cytomegalovirus exposure and HLA in healthy donors. Primers: 60 Vbeta forward and 13 Jbeta reverse. Clones were sequenced by immunoSEQ multiplex PCR, and TCRdb holds only the in-frame ones, with some missing. Recorded for this sample: approximately 45,000 clones. The sequencing input was PBMCs. These receptors all stem from a male donor in good health and CMV-seronegative.

V is TRBV9 and J is TRBJ2-1; D may be TRBD2 (5 bases). Germline V gene lookup returns CDR1 SGDLS and CDR2 YYNGEE. Trimming took off 4 bases at V and 8 bases at J, with 22 bases between the two ends. The CDR3 length is 16 residues. CDR3 residues: CASSYHHGKNTDEQFF. CDR3 in DNA: TGTGCCAGCAGCTACCACCACGGGAAAAACACCGATGAGCAGTTCTTC.

The V and J genes are TRBV7-8 and TRBJ1-5, with D hard to call. The CDR3 sequence is 15 residues long. V gave up 3 bases and J gave up 3 bases, with 12 bases separating them. The germline V gene has CDR1 SGHVS and CDR2 FQNEAQ. CDR3 sequence reads: CASSFWAASNQPQHF. The CDR3 DNA follows: TGTGCCAGCAGCTTTTGGGCAGCCTCCAATCAGCCCCAGCATTTT.

The rearrangement uses TRBV6-1 and TRBJ2-7, with TRBD2 as a possible D gene (7 bases). V was cut by 8 bases and J by 1 base, with 15 bases left in between. The CDR3 has 14 residues. In germline, CDR1 is MNHNS, CDR2 SASEGT. This CDR3 is CASGGRESSYEQYF. In DNA form, the CDR3 reads TGTGCCAGCGGGGGGCGGGAGAGTTCCTACGAGCAGTACTTC.

The V gene is TRBV2, the J gene TRBJ1-5; 9 nucleotides line up with TRBD1. The germline gives CDR1 SNHLY, CDR2 FYNNEI. The CDR3 contains 14 residues. The J segment lost 7 bases and the V segment lost 6 bases, leaving 7 bases of the junction unmatched. CDR3 residues: CASSDTGGRQPQHF. CDR3 in DNA: TGTGCCAGCAGCGATACAGGGGGCCGGCAGCCCCAGCATTTT.

The chain recombines TRBV19 with TRBJ1-2; 9 bases fit TRBD1. The length of the CDR3 is 15 residues. J gave up 3 bases and V 3 bases, and 5 bases lay outside the gene matches. CDR1 is LNHDA and CDR2 is SQIVND in the germline V gene (reference sequence). CDR3 amino acids: CASSIQQGAYYGYTF. For the CDR3, the DNA is TGTGCCAGTAGTATTCAACAGGGGGCCTACTATGGCTACACCTTC.

The rearrangement links TRBV10-1 to TRBJ1-1, with 10 bases matching TRBD1. V lost 6 bases to trimming and J lost 0 bases; unmatched junction nucleotides: 7. Germline CDR1 reads WNHNN; CDR2 reads SYGVQD (reference sequence). The CDR3 extends over 16 amino acids. The CDR3 is CASRAGTGALNTEAFF. In DNA form, the CDR3 reads TGCGCCAGCAGAGCCGGGACAGGGGCCCTGAACACTGAAGCTTTCTTT.

The chain is built from TRBV7-8 and TRBJ2-1, with unresolved D. Germline values: CDR1 SGHVS, CDR2 FQNEAQ. The CDR3 totals 14 residues. V lost 1 base and J lost 3, with 7 bases in between. This CDR3 reads CASSLVAVYNEQFF. Written as DNA, the CDR3 is TGTGCCAGCAGCTTAGTAGCTGTCTACAATGAGCAGTTCTTC.